This T cell receptor (beta chain) was recovered during a study of Ad26.COV2.S vaccination and SARS-CoV-2 variants. On the study more broadly: The vaccine Ad26.COV2.S was put into the muscle once, or twice with 56 days between.

The assay was immunoSEQ multiplex PCR, and TCRdb's table has in-frame clones only and misses some. The table shows some 390,000 clones, with about 88% occurring only once. V was shortened by 3 bases and J by 6 bases, with 13 bases between the two germline ends. The length of the CDR3 is 14 residues. Germline loops: CDR1 SGHNT, CDR2 YYREEE (reference sequence). Regarding treatment: about 20 received Ad26.COV2.S at low or high dose, single or two shots; 5 received placebo; per-sample allocation not given. On day 63 after the first injection, vaccine and placebo recipients gave samples. The V call is TRBV5-4, the J call TRBJ2-1; D may correspond to TRBD1 or TRBD2 (5 bases each). This sequence originates from a person aged 18-65 years who received the Ad26.COV2.S COVID-19 vaccine or a placebo. Here the sequenced sample was peripheral blood, taken in a trial of Ad26.COV2.S vaccine versus placebo. CDR3 protein: CASSSHPGPNEQFF. CDR3 DNA sequence: TGTGCCAGCAGCTCCCACCCGGGGCCCAATGAGCAGTTCTTC.